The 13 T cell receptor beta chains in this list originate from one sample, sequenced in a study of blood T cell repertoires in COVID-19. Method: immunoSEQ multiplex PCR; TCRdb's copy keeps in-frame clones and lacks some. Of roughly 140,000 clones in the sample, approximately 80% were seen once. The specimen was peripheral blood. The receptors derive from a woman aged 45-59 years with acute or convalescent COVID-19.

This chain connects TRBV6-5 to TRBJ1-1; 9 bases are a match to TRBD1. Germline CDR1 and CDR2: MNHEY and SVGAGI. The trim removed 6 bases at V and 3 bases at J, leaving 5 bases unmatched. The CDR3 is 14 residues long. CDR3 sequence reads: CASSRTGEDTEAFF. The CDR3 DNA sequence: TGTGCCAGCAGCCGGACAGGGGAAGACACTGAAGCTTTCTTT.

CDR3 sequence reads: CASSELNTGELFF. CDR3 DNA: TGCGCCAGCAGTGAACTGAACACCGGGGAGCTGTTTTTT. The chain is built from TRBV10-1 and TRBJ2-2; D remains unclear. The CDR3 has 13 amino acids. The germline V gene encodes CDR1 WNHNN and CDR2 SYGVQD (reference sequence). V was pared by 3 bases and J by 1 base, with 3 bases between.

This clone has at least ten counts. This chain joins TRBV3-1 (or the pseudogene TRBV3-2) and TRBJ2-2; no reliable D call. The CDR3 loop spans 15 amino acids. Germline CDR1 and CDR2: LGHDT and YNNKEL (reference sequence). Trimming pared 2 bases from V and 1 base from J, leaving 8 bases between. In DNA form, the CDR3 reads TGTGCCAGCAGCCAATTGGTCGGGAACACCGGGGAGCTGTTTTTT. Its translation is CASSQLVGNTGELFF.

In DNA form, the CDR3 reads TGTGCCAGCAGCGAGACGGGGGATAGGGGAGAGACCCAGTACTTC. It encodes CASSETGDRGETQYF. J is TRBJ2-5 and V is TRBV11-3, with D possibly TRBD2 on 6 matching bases. The CDR3 is 15 residues long. Germline V gene sequence: CDR1 SGHNT, CDR2 YENEEA. Deletions cut 5 bases from V and 4 bases from J, with 17 bases between.

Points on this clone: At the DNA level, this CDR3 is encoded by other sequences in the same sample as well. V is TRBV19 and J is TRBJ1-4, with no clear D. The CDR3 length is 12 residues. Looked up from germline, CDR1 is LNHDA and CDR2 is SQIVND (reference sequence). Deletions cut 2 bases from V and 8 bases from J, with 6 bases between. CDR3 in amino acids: CASSIRGEKLFF. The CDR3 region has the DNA TGTGCCAGTAGTATACGAGGGGAAAAACTGTTTTTT.

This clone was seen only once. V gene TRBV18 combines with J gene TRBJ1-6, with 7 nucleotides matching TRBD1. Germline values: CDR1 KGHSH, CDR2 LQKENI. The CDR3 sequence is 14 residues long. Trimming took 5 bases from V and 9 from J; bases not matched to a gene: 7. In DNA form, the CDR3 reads TGTGCCAGCTCATATCCGGGACAGACTTCACCCCTCCACTTT. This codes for CASSYPGQTSPLHF.

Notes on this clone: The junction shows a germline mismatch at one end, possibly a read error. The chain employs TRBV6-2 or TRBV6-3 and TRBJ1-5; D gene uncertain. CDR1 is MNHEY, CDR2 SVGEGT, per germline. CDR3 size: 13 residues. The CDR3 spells CAGSAPGLRPQHF. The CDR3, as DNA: TGTGCCGGCAGTGCCCCGGGGTTGCGGCCCCAGCATTTT.

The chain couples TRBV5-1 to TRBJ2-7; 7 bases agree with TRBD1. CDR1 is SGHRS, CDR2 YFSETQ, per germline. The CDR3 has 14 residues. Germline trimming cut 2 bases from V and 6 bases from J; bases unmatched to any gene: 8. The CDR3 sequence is CASSFLGGEVEQYF. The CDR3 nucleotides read TGCGCCAGCAGCTTTTTAGGGGGCGAGGTCGAGCAGTACTTC.

CDR3 amino acids: CASSPLAGGSEQYF. Here the CDR3 DNA reads TGCGCCAGCAGCCCCTTAGCGGGGGGGAGCGAGCAGTACTTC. This rearrangement joins TRBV4-3 to TRBJ2-7, with 11 bases identical to TRBD2. The CDR3 totals 14 residues. V gave up 4 bases and J gave up 6 bases; unmatched junction bases: 5. Germline CDR1 is LGHNA and CDR2 is YSLEER.

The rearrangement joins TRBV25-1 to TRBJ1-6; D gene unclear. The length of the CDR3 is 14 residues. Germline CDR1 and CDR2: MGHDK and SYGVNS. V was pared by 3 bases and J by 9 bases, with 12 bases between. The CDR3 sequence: CASSDAGYRSPLHF. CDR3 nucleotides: TGTGCCAGCAGTGACGCGGGGTATCGTTCACCCCTCCACTTT.

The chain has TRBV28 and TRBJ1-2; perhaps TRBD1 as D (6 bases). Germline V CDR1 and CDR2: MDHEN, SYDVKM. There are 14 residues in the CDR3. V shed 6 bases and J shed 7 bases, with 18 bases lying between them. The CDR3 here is CASSPGGTKGGYTF. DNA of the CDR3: TGTGCCAGCAGCCCGGGGGGGACAAAGGGTGGCTACACCTTC.

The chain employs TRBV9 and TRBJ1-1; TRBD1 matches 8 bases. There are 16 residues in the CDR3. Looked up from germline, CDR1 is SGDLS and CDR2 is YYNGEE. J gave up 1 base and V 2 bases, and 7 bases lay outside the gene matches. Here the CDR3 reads CASSVWPGQANTEAFF. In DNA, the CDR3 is TGTGCCAGCAGCGTGTGGCCGGGACAGGCGAACACTGAAGCTTTCTTT.

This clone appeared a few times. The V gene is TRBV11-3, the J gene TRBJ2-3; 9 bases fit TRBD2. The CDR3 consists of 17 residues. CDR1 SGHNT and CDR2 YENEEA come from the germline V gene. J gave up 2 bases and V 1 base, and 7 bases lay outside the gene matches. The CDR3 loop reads CASSLGFAGGSTDTQYF. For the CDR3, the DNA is TGTGCCAGCAGCTTAGGGTTCGCGGGGGGGTCCACAGATACGCAGTATTTT.